The clone carrying this TCR beta chain turned up a few times. Its antigen is unidentified. The V and J ends lost 6 bases and 5 bases respectively, with 13 bases between them. The CDR3 sequence is 14 residues long. From germline, CDR1 is MNHNS and CDR2 SASEGT. This entry comes from a study of T cell repertoires in ileal Crohn's disease. Study-wide results and caveats: Active smokers at surgery had more clonal expansions than non-smokers. Mucosal expansions were suggested to be mainly CD8 T cells.

Sequencing was performed with immunoSEQ multiplex PCR; in TCRdb, only in-frame clones are kept and a portion is missing. Here the sample spans some 30,000 clones, about 82% being singletons. Eligibility required adulthood, ileal or ileocolonic Crohn's disease and indicated ileocolonic resection. Sequencing was carried out using ileal tissue. The TCR was taken from an adult with Crohn's disease. This chain connects TRBV6-1 to TRBJ1-4, with TRBD1 as a possible D gene (6 bases). The DNA for the CDR3 is TGTGCCAGCAGACGAGGGGGAGAGAATGAAAAACTGTTTTTT. It specifies CASRRGGENEKLFF.